This TCR beta chain derives from a study of blood T cell repertoires in COVID-19. Data came from immunoSEQ multiplex PCR; TCRdb stores just in-frame clones and leaves some out. Among 100,000 or so clones listed, 81% were seen once. This CDR3 region has 16 residues. Germline V gene sequence: CDR1 MDHEN, CDR2 SYDVKM. V lost 6 bases to trimming and J lost 0 bases; unmatched junction nucleotides: 6. The source material was peripheral blood. This chain joins TRBV28 and TRBJ2-5; 11 nucleotides align to TRBD2. The TCR was taken from an elderly man with acute or convalescent COVID-19. CDR3 coding DNA: TGTGCCAGCAGCTATCCGGGACTAGCGGACCAAGAGACCCAGTACTTC. Its protein is CASSYPGLADQETQYF.